Listed below are T cell receptor beta chains from one sample, sequenced in a study of siplizumab effects on memory and regulatory T cells. The protocol was immunoSEQ multiplex PCR, while the TCRdb copy is restricted to in-frame clones and leaves out a portion. The table shows tens of thousands of clones, with about 90% occurring only once. Material: CD8+ T cells sorted from blood. These receptors all come from a human donor in good health. CDR3s include the opening cysteine and the closing phenylalanine or tryptophan. The order of the fields is J gene, V gene, CDR3 length, clone size, D gene, CDR3 DNA, CDR3 protein. D genes are given only for firm matches. Expanded clones are given a class, and other clones once, few, many or no size at all.

TRBJ1-1	TRBV13	11	.	.	TGTGCCAGCAGCCTTGACACTGAAGCTTTCTTT	CASSLDTEAFF
TRBJ1-5	TRBV6-1	16	few	.	TGTGCCAGCAGTGAAGCCTCGCTCAGGGGCAATCAGCCCCAGCATTTT	CASSEASLRGNQPQHF
TRBJ1-3	TRBV9	15	.	.	TGTGCCAGCAGATTGGGTCCGAGCTCTGGAAACACCATATATTTT	CASRLGPSSGNTIYF
TRBJ1-1	TRBV19	16	.	.	TGTGCCAGTAGTATCGATCGGGGGGGAGTGAACACTGAAGCTTTCTTT	CASSIDRGGVNTEAFF
TRBJ2-1	TRBV29-1	12	.	.	TGCAGCGTTGGAGGGTCCTACAATGAGCAGTTCTTC	CSVGGSYNEQFF
TRBJ2-3	TRBV4-1	16	.	.	TGCGCCAGCAGCCGTTCAGGGGCGGGAAGCACAGATACGCAGTATTTT	CASSRSGAGSTDTQYF
TRBJ1-2	TRBV5-4	15	.	.	TGTGCCAGCAGTTCGCCCACTCGGGACAAAACGGTCTACACCTTC	CASSSPTRDKTVYTF
TRBJ2-7	TRBV7-6	13	.	.	TGTGCCAGCAGCTTGGGGACCGATAACGAGCAGTACTTC	CASSLGTDNEQYF
TRBJ2-3	TRBV11-2	16	.	.	TGTGCCAGCAACCCTAGGGGGTACACCCCGGCAGATACGCAGTATTTT	CASNPRGYTPADTQYF
TRBJ2-1	TRBV11-3	15	.	TRBD2	TGTGCCAGCAGCTTAAGGACTAGCGGGGGAGGTGAGCAGTTCTTC	CASSLRTSGGGEQFF
TRBJ2-3	TRBV27	16	.	TRBD2	TGTGCCAGCAGTTTGGGTCTTAGCGGGAGGGCAGATACGCAGTATTTT	CASSLGLSGRADTQYF
TRBJ1-5	TRBV10-3	15	.	.	TGTGCCATCAGTGAGGTGAGCGCAGGGCCACAGCCCCAGCATTTT	CAISEVSAGPQPQHF
TRBJ1-5	TRBV7-8	16	.	.	TGTGCCAGCAGCTCTTCCGGCGGGGGGCAGGTACAGCCCCAGCATTTT	CASSSSGGGQVQPQHF
TRBJ2-7	TRBV11-2	13	.	.	TGTGCCAGCAGCTTAGGCAGGGTCTACGAGCAGTACTTC	CASSLGRVYEQYF
TRBJ1-2	TRBV23-1	15	.	.	TGCGCCAGCACCACCGGGACGGGGGAGAGCTATGGCTACACCTTC	CASTTGTGESYGYTF
TRBJ2-6	TRBV4-2	16	.	.	TGTGCCAGCAGCCAAGAAGCAGGGGCTGGGGCCAACGTCCTGACTTTC	CASSQEAGAGANVLTF
TRBJ2-2	TRBV4-1	16	.	TRBD2	TGCGCCAGCAGCCTATCGACTAGCGGGAGACCCGGGGAGCTGTTTTTT	CASSLSTSGRPGELFF
TRBJ2-1	TRBV6-1	13	.	.	TGTGCCAGCAGTGAAGAGTCTTACAATGAGCAGTTCTTC	CASSEESYNEQFF
TRBJ2-3	TRBV7-6	15	.	TRBD1	TGTGCCAGCAGCCCAAGGACAGGGCCCACAGATACGCAGTATTTT	CASSPRTGPTDTQYF
TRBJ2-5	TRBV12-5	17	.	.	TGTGCTAGTGTTGGGACGACCTGGACGCAAGGGGGGGAGACCCAGTACTTC	CASVGTTWTQGGETQYF
TRBJ2-1	TRBV11-2	16	.	TRBD2	TGTGCCAGCAGCTTAGAGGGACTAGCATCCTACAATGAGCAGTTCTTC	CASSLEGLASYNEQFF
TRBJ1-1	TRBV9	16	.	.	TGTGCCAGCAGCGTAGGCGGCGGACCCATGAACACTGAAGCTTTCTTT	CASSVGGGPMNTEAFF
TRBJ1-1	TRBV2	13	many	TRBD1	TGTGCCAGCCCCGCGGACAGGCCCACTGAAGCTTTCTTT	CASPADRPTEAFF
TRBJ1-5	TRBV2	12	.	.	TGTGCCAGCATCGGGGTTAATCAGCCCCAGCATTTT	CASIGVNQPQHF
TRBJ2-1	TRBV10-2	14	.	TRBD2	TGCGCCAGCAGTGAGTTCCTAGCGGGAGTTGAGCAGTTCTTC	CASSEFLAGVEQFF
TRBJ2-3	TRBV19	15	.	TRBD2	TGTGCCAGTAGGTCCGGGACTAGAAGCACAGATACGCAGTATTTT	CASRSGTRSTDTQYF
TRBJ1-2	TRBV4-1	15	.	.	TGCGCCAGCAGCCAAGGGGTGGGCTCAGGACCGGGCTACACCTTC	CASSQGVGSGPGYTF
TRBJ1-2	TRBV6-1	13	.	.	TGTGCCAGCTTCACATGGGGGACTTATGGCTACACCTTC	CASFTWGTYGYTF
TRBJ2-3	TRBV7-9	14	.	.	TGTGCCAGCAACGTCCGGGACCTAGGGGATACGCAGTATTTT	CASNVRDLGDTQYF
TRBJ2-3	TRBV2	14	.	.	TGTGCCAGCACCCCGGGAAGGGCCGGAGATACGCAGTATTTT	CASTPGRAGDTQYF
TRBJ2-7	TRBV4-1	13	.	.	TGCGCCAGCAGCCATAGTACAGCCTACGAGCAGTACTTC	CASSHSTAYEQYF
TRBJ1-2	TRBV4-1	14	once	.	TGCGCCAGCAGCAGCTTACTTGGGAACTATGGCTACACCTTC	CASSSLLGNYGYTF
TRBJ1-2	TRBV6-1	14	.	.	TGTGCCAGCAGTGAAGCGTTCAGCCTCTATGGCTACACCTTC	CASSEAFSLYGYTF
TRBJ1-1	TRBV4-1	15	.	.	TGCGCCAGCAGCCCCCTCGCGCCTATGAACACTGAAGCTTTCTTT	CASSPLAPMNTEAFF
TRBJ2-7	TRBV2	15	.	.	TGTGCCAGCAGTACTCTCGAAGGGCCCTCCTACGAGCAGTACTTC	CASSTLEGPSYEQYF
TRBJ1-6	TRBV6-1	13	.	.	TGTGCCAGCAGTGAATTTCGGAGTTCACCCCTCCACTTT	CASSEFRSSPLHF
TRBJ1-2	TRBV2	16	.	.	TGTGCCGGGCGCGAAAGTGAACCGACGGATTACTATGGCTACACCTTC	CAGRESEPTDYYGYTF
TRBJ1-1	TRBV29-1	12	.	.	TGCAGCGAACAAGGTATGAACACTGAAGCTTTCTTT	CSEQGMNTEAFF
TRBJ2-5	TRBV29-1	14	.	.	TGCAGCGCGAGAGGACGGGACGTCCAAGAGACCCAGTACTTC	CSARGRDVQETQYF
TRBJ2-5	TRBV6-4	13	.	TRBD2	TGTGCCAGCAGTGACAGCGGGGGGGAGACCCAGTACTTC	CASSDSGGETQYF
TRBJ2-3	TRBV2	13	.	.	TGTGCCAGCAGTGATACTAGCACAGATACGCAGTATTTT	CASSDTSTDTQYF
TRBJ1-2	TRBV6-1	12	.	.	TGTGCCAGCGGGGGGGGTAACTATGGCTACACCTTC	CASGGGNYGYTF
TRBJ1-1	TRBV5-1	15	.	.	TGCGCCAGCAGCTCCGGCGTGGGGGTCAACACTGAAGCTTTCTTT	CASSSGVGVNTEAFF
TRBJ1-4	TRBV29-1	14	once	TRBD1	TGCAGCGCTGAGGAACAGGGGCGCGATGAAAAACTGTTTTTT	CSAEEQGRDEKLFF
TRBJ1-1	TRBV6-5	14	.	.	TGTGCCAGCAGTGCCAGGGTGGGAGACACTGAAGCTTTCTTT	CASSARVGDTEAFF
TRBJ2-3	TRBV5-1	17	.	.	TGCGCCAGCAGCTTGTTTGGGACCCTCTACCTCGAGGATACGCAGTATTTT	CASSLFGTLYLEDTQYF
TRBJ2-1	TRBV5-4	13	once	.	TGTGCCAGCAGCTTTTTAGAAGTCAATGAGCAGTTCTTC	CASSFLEVNEQFF
TRBJ2-5	TRBV7-9	12	.	.	TGTGCCAGCAGCTCCCACCAAGAGACCCAGTACTTC	CASSSHQETQYF
TRBJ2-1	TRBV5-1	22	.	.	TGCGCCAGCAGCTTGGGGGTTTCGGGGGAATCCATCGGCGGTACCTACTACAATGAGCAGTTCTTC	CASSLGVSGESIGGTYYNEQFF
TRBJ2-7	TRBV4-1	14	.	TRBD1	TGCGCCAGCAGTCCCGGGACAGGGGACTACGAGCAGTACTTC	CASSPGTGDYEQYF